This T cell receptor beta chain is from a study of blood T cell repertoires in COVID-19. Study at large: From T cells, B-cell-depleted T cells, or PBMCs came the material, which was cDNA or gDNA.

V was cut by 4 bases and J by 1 base, with 7 bases left in between. The germline CDR1 and CDR2 sequences are SGHTA and FQGNSA. The CDR3 has 13 amino acids. Methods used by the authors: Nucleated cell number was recorded as an estimate derived from reference gene primer amplification. The data were produced by immunoSEQ multiplex PCR, yet TCRdb's version contains in-frame clones alone and is incomplete. The V and J calls and clone size come from that table; D and trimming were worked out from the DNA. The sample has fewer than 250,000 clones; around four fifths are singletons. The study assigned cohorts using participant-reported clinical history.

V and J are TRBV7-2 and TRBJ2-5, with D hard to call. The clonotype originates from a woman between 35 and 50 years old who had been exposed to COVID-19. The material sequenced was PBMCs or T cells enriched from blood (not recorded which). For the CDR3, the DNA is TGTGCCAGCAGCTCCATCATCCAAGAGACCCAGTACTTC. Translated: CASSSIIQETQYF.